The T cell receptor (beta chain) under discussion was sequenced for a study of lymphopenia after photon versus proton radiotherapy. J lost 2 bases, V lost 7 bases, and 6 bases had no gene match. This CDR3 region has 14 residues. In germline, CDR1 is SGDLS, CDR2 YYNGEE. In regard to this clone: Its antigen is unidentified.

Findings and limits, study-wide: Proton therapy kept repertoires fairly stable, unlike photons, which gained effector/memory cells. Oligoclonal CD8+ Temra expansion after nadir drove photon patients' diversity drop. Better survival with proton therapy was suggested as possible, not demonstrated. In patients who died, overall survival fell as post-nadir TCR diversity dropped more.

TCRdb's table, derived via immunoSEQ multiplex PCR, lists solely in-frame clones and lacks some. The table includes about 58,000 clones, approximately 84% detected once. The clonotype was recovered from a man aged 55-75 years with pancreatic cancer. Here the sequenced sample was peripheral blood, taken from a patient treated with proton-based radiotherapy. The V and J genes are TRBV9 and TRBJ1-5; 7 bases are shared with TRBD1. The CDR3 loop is CASGAGTGNQPQHF. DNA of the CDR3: TGTGCCAGCGGGGCGGGGACAGGCAATCAGCCCCAGCATTTT. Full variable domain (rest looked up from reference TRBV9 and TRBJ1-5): DSGVTQTPKHLITATGQRVTLRCSPRSGDLSVYWYQQSLDQGLQFLIQYYNGEERAKGNILERFSAQQFPDLHSELNLSSLELGDSALYFCASGAGTGNQPQHFGDGTRLSIL.